Reported below is one T cell receptor beta chain. Assay used: immunoSEQ multiplex PCR; TCRdb lists only in-frame clones, some missing. The sample contains 30,000 to 45,000 clones, about four fifths of which appear only once. V lost 3 bases, J lost 1 base, and 7 bases lay in between. CDR3 length: 14 residues. Germline CDR1 reads SGDLS; CDR2 reads YYNGEE. These data are taken from a study of somatic mutations in cytotoxic T cells in rheumatoid arthritis. Material for sequencing was CD8+ T cells sorted from blood. This TCR came from a man aged 35-49 years in good health. The V and J genes are TRBV9 and TRBJ2-2; the D is unclear. The CDR3, as DNA: TGTGCCAGCAGCGAGGACGGGAACACCGGGGAGCTGTTTTTT. Protein sequence: CASSEDGNTGELFF.